This T cell receptor (beta chain) was captured in a study of T cell responses to AZD1222 COVID-19 vaccine. Study background: Samples with a second dose at about 4 or about 12 weeks were pooled together.

As regards this clone: Its antigen is as yet unknown.

Assay used: immunoSEQ multiplex PCR; TCRdb lists only in-frame clones, some missing. The sample yields about 130,000 clones, more than 70% seen once. The CDR3 is 14 residues long. V was pared by 5 bases and J by 5 bases, with 7 bases of the junction left unmatched. Germline CDR1 MNHEY, CDR2 SMNVEV (reference sequence). General observations from the study: At baseline, seropositivity was found in only six or seven AZD1222 recipients. Donors were largely white British and mainly female; clonal diversity was possibly underestimated.

Source: peripheral blood, taken on day 0 of AZD1222 vaccination. The chain carries TRBV27 and TRBJ2-5; 8 nucleotides match TRBD1. The TCR sequence derives from an adult in good health. The CDR3 region is CASSLTDRGETQYF. The CDR3 DNA reads as TGTGCCAGCAGTCTTACTGACAGGGGTGAGACCCAGTACTTC.